The clone carrying this T cell receptor beta chain was detected a few times. The antigen remains undetermined. These data belong to a study of blood T cells in healthy people across ages. Whole-study results and caveats: Measured against age, TCR beta diversity per million T cells decreased in a roughly linear manner.

Together with a sample-barcoded 5' primer, a J-beta primer mix was included in a second PCR lasting roughly 6 to 12 cycles. TCRdb reanalysed the 5' RACE reads using MiXCR and keeps one entry per CDR3 protein. The sample has about 620,000 distinct CDR3 sequences; about 21% are singletons. Every donor gave ten milliliters of peripheral blood. Every sample had a minimum of 6 million PBMCs isolated. Per the germline V gene, CDR1 is SGHRS and CDR2 is YFSETQ. The CDR3 runs 13 residues. The V end lost 3 bases, the J end lost 0 bases, and 7 bases lay between the germline ends. The V gene is TRBV5-1, the J gene TRBJ2-7; D is undetermined. The source material was blood. The receptor was isolated from a man between 65 and 80 years old in good health. The CDR3 bases are TGCGCCAGCAGCTCTGAGAGCTCCTACGAGCAGTACTTC. As protein: CASSSESSYEQYF.